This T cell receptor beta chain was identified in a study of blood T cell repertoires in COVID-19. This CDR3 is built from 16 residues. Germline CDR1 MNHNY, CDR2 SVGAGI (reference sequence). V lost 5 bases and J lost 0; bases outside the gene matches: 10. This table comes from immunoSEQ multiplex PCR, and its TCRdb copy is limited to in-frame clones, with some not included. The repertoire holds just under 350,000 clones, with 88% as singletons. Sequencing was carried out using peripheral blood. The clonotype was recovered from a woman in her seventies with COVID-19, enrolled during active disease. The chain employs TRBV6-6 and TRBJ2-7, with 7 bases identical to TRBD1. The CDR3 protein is CASSPSRAGGSYEQYF. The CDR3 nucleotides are TGTGCCAGCAGTCCCTCCCGGGCAGGGGGCTCCTACGAGCAGTACTTC.